This T cell receptor (beta chain) appears in the sequencing data of a study of blood T cell repertoires in COVID-19. Sequenced by immunoSEQ multiplex PCR; TCRdb stores in-frame clones only, minus some. Found here are about 400,000 clones, around 87% of them singletons; the top ten hold around 2.9%. The CDR3 has 14 residues. V was cut by 3 bases and J by 1 base, with 7 bases left in between. The V gene's germline CDR1 is MGHRA and CDR2 YSYEKL. This receptor was obtained from a human donor in a cohort sampled during active COVID-19. The gene calls are TRBV4-1 and TRBJ1-5; D uncertain. What was sequenced was peripheral blood. The CDR3 sequence: CASSQEGSNQPQHF. In DNA, the CDR3 is TGCGCCAGCAGCCAGGAGGGCAGCAATCAGCCCCAGCATTTT.